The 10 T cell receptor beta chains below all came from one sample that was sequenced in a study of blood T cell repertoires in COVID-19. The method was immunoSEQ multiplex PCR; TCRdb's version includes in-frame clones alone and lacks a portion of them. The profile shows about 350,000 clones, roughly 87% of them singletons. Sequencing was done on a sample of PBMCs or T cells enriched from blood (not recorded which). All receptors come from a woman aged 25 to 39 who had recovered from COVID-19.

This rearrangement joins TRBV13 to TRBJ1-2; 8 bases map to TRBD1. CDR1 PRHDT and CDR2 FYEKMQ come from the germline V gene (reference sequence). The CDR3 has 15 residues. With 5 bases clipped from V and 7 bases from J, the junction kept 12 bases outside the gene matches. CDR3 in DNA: TGTGCCAGCAGCATAAGACAGGGGAACTTAGGTGGCTACACCTTC. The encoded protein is CASSIRQGNLGGYTF.

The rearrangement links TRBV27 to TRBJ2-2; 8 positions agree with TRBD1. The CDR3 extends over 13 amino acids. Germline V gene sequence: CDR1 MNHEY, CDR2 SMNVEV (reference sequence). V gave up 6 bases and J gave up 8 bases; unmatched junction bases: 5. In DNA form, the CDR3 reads TGTGCCAGCAGCAACAGGGGGTTTGGGGAGCTGTTTTTT. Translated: CASSNRGFGELFF.

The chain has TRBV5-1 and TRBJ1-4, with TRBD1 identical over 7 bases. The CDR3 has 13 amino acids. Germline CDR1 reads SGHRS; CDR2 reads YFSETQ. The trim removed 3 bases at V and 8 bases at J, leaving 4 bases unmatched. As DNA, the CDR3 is TGCGCCAGCAGCTCCGGGACAGAAGAAAAACTGTTTTTT. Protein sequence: CASSSGTEEKLFF. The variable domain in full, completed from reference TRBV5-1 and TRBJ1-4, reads KAGVTQTPRYLIKTRGQQVTLSCSPISGHRSVSWYQQTPGQGLQFLFEYFSETQRNKGNFPGRFSGRQFSNSRSEMNVSTLELGDSALYLCASSSGTEEKLFFGSGTQLSVL.

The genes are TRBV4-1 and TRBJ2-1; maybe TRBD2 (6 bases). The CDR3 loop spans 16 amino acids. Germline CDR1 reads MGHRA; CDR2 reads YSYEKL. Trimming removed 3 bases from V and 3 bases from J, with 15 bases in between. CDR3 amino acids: CASSHTQGLIYNEQFF. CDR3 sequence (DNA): TGCGCCAGCAGCCATACCCAGGGACTGATCTACAATGAGCAGTTCTTC.

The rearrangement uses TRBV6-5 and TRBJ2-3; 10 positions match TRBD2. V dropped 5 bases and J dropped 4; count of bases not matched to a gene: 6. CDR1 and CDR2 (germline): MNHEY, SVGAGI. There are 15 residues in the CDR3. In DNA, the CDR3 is TGTGCCAGCAGTCGAAGCGGGAGGGTCTCAGATACGCAGTATTTT. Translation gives CASSRSGRVSDTQYF.

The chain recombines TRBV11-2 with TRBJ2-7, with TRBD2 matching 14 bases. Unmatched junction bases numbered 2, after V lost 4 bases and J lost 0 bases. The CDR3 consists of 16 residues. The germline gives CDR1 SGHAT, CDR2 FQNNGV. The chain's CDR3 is CASSWTSGGTSYEQYF. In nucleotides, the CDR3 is TGTGCCAGCAGCTGGACTAGCGGGGGGACCTCCTACGAGCAGTACTTC.

CDR3 in DNA: TGTGCCAGCAAGGACAGGGGGATCTACAATGAGCAGTTCTTC. Translating it yields CASKDRGIYNEQFF. This chain links TRBV2 with TRBJ2-1, with 10 nucleotides matching TRBD1. With V trimmed by 7 bases and J by 3 bases, 3 bases remained unmatched. CDR1 is SNHLY and CDR2 is FYNNEI in the germline V gene. The CDR3 length is 14 residues.

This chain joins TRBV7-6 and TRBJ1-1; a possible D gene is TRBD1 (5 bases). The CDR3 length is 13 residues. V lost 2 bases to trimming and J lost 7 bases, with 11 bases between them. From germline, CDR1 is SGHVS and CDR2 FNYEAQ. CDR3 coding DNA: TGTGCCAGCAGCTTAACGGGACTGCGTGAAGCTTTCTTT. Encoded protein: CASSLTGLREAFF.

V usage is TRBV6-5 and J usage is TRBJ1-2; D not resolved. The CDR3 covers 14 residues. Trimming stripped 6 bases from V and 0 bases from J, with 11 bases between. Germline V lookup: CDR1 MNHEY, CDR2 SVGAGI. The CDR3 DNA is TGTGCCAGCAGGTCCCCACTTACTAACTATGGCTACACCTTC. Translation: CASRSPLTNYGYTF.

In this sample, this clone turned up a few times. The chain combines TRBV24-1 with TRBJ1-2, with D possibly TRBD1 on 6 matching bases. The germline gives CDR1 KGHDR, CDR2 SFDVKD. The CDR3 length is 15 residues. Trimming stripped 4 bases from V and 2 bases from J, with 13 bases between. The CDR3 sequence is CATSDPGDPNYGYTF. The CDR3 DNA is TGTGCCACCAGTGACCCAGGGGACCCCAACTATGGCTACACCTTC.